This T cell receptor beta chain stems from a study of blood T cell repertoires in COVID-19. Study background: Samples of COVID-19 (acute and convalescent) were obtained from the United States, Italy and Spain. Sample material is recorded as cDNA or gDNA derived from T cells, B-cell-depleted T cells, or PBMCs.

Methods used by the authors: Using reference gene primer amplification, nucleated cell counts were estimated. The protocol was immunoSEQ multiplex PCR, while the TCRdb copy is restricted to in-frame clones and leaves out a portion. V, J and clone size reflect that table, while D and trimming were determined from the DNA. The table shows roughly 110,000 clones, with roughly nine tenths occurring only once. Germline trimming cut 6 bases from V and 3 bases from J; bases unmatched to any gene: 8. Germline assignment: CDR1 GTSNPN and CDR2 SVGIG (reference sequence). The CDR3 extends over 13 amino acids. Input material: peripheral blood. The source of this sequence is a man aged 40-49 years with active or convalescent COVID-19. The V and J genes are TRBV30 and TRBJ2-7; 7 nucleotides align to TRBD1. The CDR3 sequence: CACSLGQIYEQYF. CDR3 bases: TGTGCCTGTAGCCTGGGACAGATCTACGAGCAGTACTTC.